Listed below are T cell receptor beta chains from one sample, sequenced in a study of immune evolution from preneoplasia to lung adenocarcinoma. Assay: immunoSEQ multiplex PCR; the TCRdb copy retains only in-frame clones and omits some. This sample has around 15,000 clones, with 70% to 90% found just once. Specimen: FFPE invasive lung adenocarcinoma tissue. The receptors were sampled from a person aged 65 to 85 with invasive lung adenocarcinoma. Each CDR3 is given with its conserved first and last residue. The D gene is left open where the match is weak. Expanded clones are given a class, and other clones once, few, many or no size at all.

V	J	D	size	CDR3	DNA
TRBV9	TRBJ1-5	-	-	CASSVAPGPNQPQHF	TGTGCCAGCAGCGTAGCCCCTGGGCCCAATCAGCCCCAGCATTTT
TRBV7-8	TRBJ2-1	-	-	CASSLGLLATYNEQFF	TGTGCCAGCAGCTTAGGCCTACTAGCTACCTACAATGAGCAGTTCTTC
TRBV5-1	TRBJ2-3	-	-	CASSSSGQDTQYF	TGCGCCAGCAGCTCCTCTGGACAAGATACGCAGTATTTT
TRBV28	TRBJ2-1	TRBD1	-	CASSFYNRGNEQFF	TGTGCCAGCAGTTTCTACAACAGGGGGAATGAGCAGTTCTTC
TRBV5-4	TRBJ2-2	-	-	CASHLGRTGELFF	TGTGCCTCCCATCTTGGGAGAACCGGGGAGCTGTTTTTT
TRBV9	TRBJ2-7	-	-	CASSVGQESSYEQYF	TGTGCCAGCAGCGTAGGACAGGAAAGCTCCTACGAGCAGTACTTC
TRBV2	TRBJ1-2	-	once	CASRGDGTGYGYTF	TGTGCCAGCAGGGGAGATGGAACCGGCTATGGCTACACCTTC
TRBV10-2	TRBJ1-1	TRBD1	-	CASRTGAIGPAFF	TGCGCCAGCAGGACAGGGGCGATAGGGCCAGCTTTCTTT
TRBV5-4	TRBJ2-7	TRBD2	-	CASSLTSGSSYEQYF	TGTGCCAGCAGCTTGACTAGCGGGAGCTCCTACGAGCAGTACTTC
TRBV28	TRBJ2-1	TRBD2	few	CASSLGLAEFSISYNEQFF	TGTGCCAGCAGTTTGGGACTAGCGGAATTTTCGATCTCCTACAATGAGCAGTTCTTC
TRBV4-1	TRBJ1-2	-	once	CASSQVTGNGYTF	TGCGCCAGCAGCCAAGTAACGGGGAATGGCTACACCTTC
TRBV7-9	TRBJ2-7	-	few	CASSQVGQRDYEQYF	TGTGCCAGCAGCCAGGTCGGACAGAGGGACTACGAGCAGTACTTC
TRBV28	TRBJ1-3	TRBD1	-	CASSRDRFGNTIYF	TGTGCCAGCAGTCGGGACAGATTTGGAAACACCATATATTTT
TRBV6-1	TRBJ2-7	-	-	CASDWGQLGYEQYF	TGTGCCAGCGACTGGGGTCAGTTGGGCTACGAGCAGTACTTC
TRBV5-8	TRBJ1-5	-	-	CASGGLAWSNQPQHF	TGTGCCAGCGGGGGGTTAGCGTGGAGCAATCAGCCCCAGCATTTT
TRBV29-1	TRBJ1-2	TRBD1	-	CSVAEGQNNYGYTF	TGCAGCGTCGCCGAGGGACAGAACAACTATGGCTACACCTTC
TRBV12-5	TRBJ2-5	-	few	CASGPGELWETQYF	TGTGCTAGTGGCCCTGGGGAGCTCTGGGAGACCCAGTACTTC
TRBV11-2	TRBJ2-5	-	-	CASSTWDMDGETQYF	TGTGCCAGCAGCACCTGGGACATGGATGGAGAGACCCAGTACTTC
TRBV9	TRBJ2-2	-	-	CASSPRTTGELFF	TGTGCCAGCAGCCCCCGGACAACCGGGGAGCTGTTTTTT
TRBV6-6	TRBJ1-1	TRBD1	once	CASSLGRGQEAFF	TGTGCCAGCAGTTTGGGGAGGGGGCAGGAAGCTTTCTTT
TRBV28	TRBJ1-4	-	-	CASSPRADEKLFF	TGTGCCAGCAGTCCCCGGGCCGACGAAAAACTGTTTTTT
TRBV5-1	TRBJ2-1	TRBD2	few	CASSLAGGNSEQFF	TGCGCCAGCAGCTTAGCGGGGGGCAACAGTGAGCAGTTCTTC
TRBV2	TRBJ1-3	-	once	CASSQGYAGNTIYF	TGTGCCAGCAGTCAGGGCTACGCTGGAAACACCATATATTTT
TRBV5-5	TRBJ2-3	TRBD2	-	CASSERTSGTIDTQYF	TGTGCCAGCAGTGAAAGGACTAGCGGGACAATAGATACGCAGTATTTT
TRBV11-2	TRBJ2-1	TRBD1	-	CASSFAGGRYNEQFF	TGTGCCAGCAGCTTTGCAGGGGGCCGGTACAATGAGCAGTTCTTC
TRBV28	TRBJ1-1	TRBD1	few	CASSGTGGFFPMNTEAFF	TGTGCCAGCAGCGGGACAGGGGGCTTCTTCCCGATGAACACTGAAGCTTTCTTT
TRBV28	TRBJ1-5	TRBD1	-	CASSLWTGDQPQHF	TGTGCCAGCAGTTTGTGGACAGGAGATCAGCCCCAGCATTTT
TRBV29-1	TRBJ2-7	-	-	CSVYGTGEQYF	TGCAGCGTATACGGCACCGGCGAGCAGTACTTC
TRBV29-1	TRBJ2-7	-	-	CSVRGTLYEQYF	TGCAGCGTACGGGGAACTCTCTACGAGCAGTACTTC
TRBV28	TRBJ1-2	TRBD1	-	CASSLRGGVYGYTF	TGTGCCAGCAGTTTACGAGGGGGCGTCTATGGCTACACCTTC
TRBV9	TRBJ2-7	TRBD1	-	CASSPRDRGSYEQYF	TGTGCCAGCAGCCCGCGGGACAGGGGTTCCTACGAGCAGTACTTC
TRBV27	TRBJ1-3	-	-	CASSRAFSGNTIYF	TGTGCCAGCTCGAGGGCCTTCTCTGGAAACACCATATATTTT
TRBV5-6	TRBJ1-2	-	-	CASSGRDRSGGYGYTF	TGTGCCAGCAGCGGACGAGACAGGAGTGGAGGGTATGGCTACACCTTC
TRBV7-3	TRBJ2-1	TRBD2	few	CASSPSGTSDPHEQFF	TGTGCCAGCAGCCCCTCTGGGACTAGCGACCCTCATGAGCAGTTCTTC
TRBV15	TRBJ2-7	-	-	CATSRDRGDEQYF	TGTGCCACCAGCAGAGATAGGGGGGACGAGCAGTACTTC
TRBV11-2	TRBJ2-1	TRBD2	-	CASSLDGLAYNEQFF	TGTGCCAGCAGCTTAGACGGACTAGCGTACAATGAGCAGTTCTTC
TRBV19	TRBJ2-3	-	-	CASSIQLYGGVDTQYF	TGTGCCAGTAGTATACAGCTGTATGGTGGCGTGGATACGCAGTATTTT
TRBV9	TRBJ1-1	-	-	CASSLRQDGPEAFF	TGTGCCAGCAGCCTCCGACAGGATGGGCCTGAAGCTTTCTTT
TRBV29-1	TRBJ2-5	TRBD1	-	CSVNRGETQYF	TGCAGCGTGAACAGGGGGGAGACCCAGTACTTC
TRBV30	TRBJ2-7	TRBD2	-	CAWASGRADEQYF	TGTGCCTGGGCCAGCGGGAGGGCCGACGAGCAGTACTTC
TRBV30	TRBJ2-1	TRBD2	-	CAWRSLAGGVEQFF	TGTGCCTGGAGAAGTCTAGCGGGAGGGGTTGAGCAGTTCTTC
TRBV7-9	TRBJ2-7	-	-	CASSNNRDGGIF	TGTGCCAGCAGCAATAACAGGGATGGGGGCATCTTC
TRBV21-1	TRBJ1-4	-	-	CARRGTGGSGEKLFF	TGTGCCAGGAGGGGGACAGGGGGCTCGGGTGAAAAACTGTTTTTT
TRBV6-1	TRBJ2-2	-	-	CASSEGVGRGRKTGELFF	TGTGCCAGCAGTGAAGGTGTGGGCAGGGGGAGGAAAACCGGGGAGCTGTTTTTT
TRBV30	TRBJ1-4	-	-	CAWDPGANEKLFF	TGTGCCTGGGACCCAGGGGCTAATGAAAAACTGTTTTTT
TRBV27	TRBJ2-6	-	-	CASSLRGNSLTGANVLTF	TGTGCCAGCAGTTTAAGGGGGAACTCGCTAACTGGGGCCAACGTCCTGACTTTC
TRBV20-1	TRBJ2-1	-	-	CSGEPYNEQFF	TGCAGTGGGGAGCCTTACAATGAGCAGTTCTTC
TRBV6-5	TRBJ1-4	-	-	CASKTLKEGEKLFF	TGTGCCAGCAAAACCTTAAAGGAGGGAGAAAAACTGTTTTTT
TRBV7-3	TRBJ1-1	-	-	CASSLTLDTEAFF	TGTGCCAGCAGCTTAACGTTGGACACTGAAGCTTTCTTT
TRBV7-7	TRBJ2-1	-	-	CASSRWGGADEQFF	TGTGCTAGCAGCCGATGGGGGGGGGCCGATGAGCAGTTCTTC
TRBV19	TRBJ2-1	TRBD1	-	CASQFRQGRSNEQFF	TGTGCCAGTCAGTTTCGACAGGGGAGAAGCAATGAGCAGTTCTTC
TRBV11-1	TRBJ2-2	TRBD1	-	CASSATGHPTGELFF	TGTGCCAGCAGTGCGACAGGGCATCCCACCGGGGAGCTGTTTTTT
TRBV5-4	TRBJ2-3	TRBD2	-	CASSPGLAGVWSTDTQYF	TGTGCCAGCAGCCCCGGACTAGCGGGAGTTTGGAGCACAGATACGCAGTATTTT
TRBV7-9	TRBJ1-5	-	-	CASSSDRPNQPQHF	TGTGCCAGCAGCTCGGACAGACCTAATCAGCCCCAGCATTTT